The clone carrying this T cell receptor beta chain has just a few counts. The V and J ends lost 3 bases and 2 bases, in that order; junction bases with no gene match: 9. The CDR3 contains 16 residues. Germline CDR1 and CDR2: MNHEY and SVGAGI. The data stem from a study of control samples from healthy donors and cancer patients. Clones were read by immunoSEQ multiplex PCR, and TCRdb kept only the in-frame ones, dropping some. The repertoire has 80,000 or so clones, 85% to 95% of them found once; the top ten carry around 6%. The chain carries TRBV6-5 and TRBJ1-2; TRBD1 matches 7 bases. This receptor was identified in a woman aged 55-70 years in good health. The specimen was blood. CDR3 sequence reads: CASSYPWTGVNYGYTF. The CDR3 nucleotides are TGTGCCAGCAGTTATCCCTGGACAGGTGTCAACTATGGCTACACCTTC.